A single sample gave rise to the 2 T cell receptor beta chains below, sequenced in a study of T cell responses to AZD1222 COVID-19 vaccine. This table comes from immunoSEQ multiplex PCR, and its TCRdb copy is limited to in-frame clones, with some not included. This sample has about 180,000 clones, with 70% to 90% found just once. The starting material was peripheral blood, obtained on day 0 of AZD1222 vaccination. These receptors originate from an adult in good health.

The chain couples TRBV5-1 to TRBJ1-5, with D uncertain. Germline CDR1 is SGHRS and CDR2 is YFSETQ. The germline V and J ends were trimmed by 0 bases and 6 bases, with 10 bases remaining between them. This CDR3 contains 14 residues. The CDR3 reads CASSLVEGGQPQHF. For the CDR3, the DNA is TGCGCCAGCAGCTTGGTTGAGGGAGGTCAGCCCCAGCATTTT.

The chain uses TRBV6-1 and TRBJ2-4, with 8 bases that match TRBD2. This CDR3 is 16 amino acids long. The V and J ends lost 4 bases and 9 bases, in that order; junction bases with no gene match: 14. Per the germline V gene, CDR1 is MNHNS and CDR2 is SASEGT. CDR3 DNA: TGTGCCAGCAGTGTAAGGACTAGCAACGGTCAAAGCATTCAGTACTTC. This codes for CASSVRTSNGQSIQYF.